Listed below are T cell receptor beta chains from one sample, sequenced in a study of T cell repertoires in cytomegalovirus infection. TCRdb ran MiXCR on the reads and lists one entry per CDR3 protein. The sample includes about 530,000 distinct CDR3 sequences, about 25% of them seen just once. The sequencing input was PBMCs. The receptor source for this set is a human donor in good health (CMV status not recorded). Some clones in this sample may be carry-over from other donors' samples. The CDR3 runs from the conserved cysteine through the conserved F or W. D genes are given only for firm matches. The size of a clone is reported for some rows only, either as once, few or many, or as a class for expanded clones.

NA,TRBV28,many,TRBJ2-3,TGTGCCAGCAGTCGTAGCGGCACAGATACGCAGTATTTT,CASSRSGTDTQYF
TRBD2,TRBV9,few,TRBJ2-1,TGTGCCAGCAGCGGGGAGCGGGAGCGCCACAATGAGCAGTTCTTC,CASSGERERHNEQFF
NA,TRBV7-2,many,TRBJ1-6,TGTGCCAGCAGCGGAATCGAGGGTAGCGGTTCACCCCTCCACTTT,CASSGIEGSGSPLHF
TRBD1,TRBV6-5,NA,TRBJ1-3,TGTGCCAGCAGTTTGGGACAGGTCTCCTCTGGAAACACCATATATTTT,CASSLGQVSSGNTIYF
TRBD1,TRBV2,NA,TRBJ1-2,TGTGCCAGCAGCCGGACAGGGGGGGAGAATGGCTACACCTTC,CASSRTGGENGYTF
NA,TRBV11-3,NA,TRBJ1-1,TGTGCCAGCGGCGAGCCAGGGGTGGGCACTGAAGCTTTCTTT,CASGEPGVGTEAFF
TRBD1,TRBV6-6,NA,TRBJ2-7,TGTGCCAGCAGTTACCAGCCTCAGGGGGCCTACGAGCAGTACTTC,CASSYQPQGAYEQYF
NA,TRBV27,NA,TRBJ1-1,TGTGCCAGCAGTTTATTTAGAGGGACGGGAACTGAAGCTTTCTTT,CASSLFRGTGTEAFF
NA,TRBV12-3/TRBV12-4,many,TRBJ1-5,TGTGCCAGCAGGGCGGGGACCGGCAATCAGCCCCAGCATTTT,CASRAGTGNQPQHF
NA,TRBV12-3/TRBV12-4,NA,TRBJ1-6,TGTGCCAGCAGTTCAGGCCCCTATAATTCACCCCTCCACTTT,CASSSGPYNSPLHF
TRBD2,TRBV20-1,NA,TRBJ2-1,TGCAGTGCTAAGGGTGCCCGGACCGGACTAGCGACTTACAATGAGCAGTTCTTC,CSAKGARTGLATYNEQFF
NA,TRBV4-3,NA,TRBJ1-2,TGCGCCAGCAGCCAAACCAAAGAAAGGGAAATCGGGGATGGCTACACCTTC,CASSQTKEREIGDGYTF
TRBD2,TRBV6-5,NA,TRBJ2-3,TGTGCCAGCAGCCCTGGGACTAGTGTCCCAGATACGCAGTATTTT,CASSPGTSVPDTQYF
NA,TRBV15,few,TRBJ1-2,TGTGCCACCAGCAGAGATCGTCATGAAACACTGAACTATGGCTACACCTTC,CATSRDRHETLNYGYTF
TRBD2,TRBV7-2,many,TRBJ2-3,TGTGCCAGCAGCTTAGCCCCCAGCGGGAGAAGCGCAGATACGCAGTATTTT,CASSLAPSGRSADTQYF
NA,TRBV10-3,NA,TRBJ1-4,TGTGCCATCAGTGTAGGGGCTGGAGATGAAAAACTGTTTTTT,CAISVGAGDEKLFF
TRBD2,TRBV12-3/TRBV12-4,NA,TRBJ2-1,TGTGCCAGCAGTTTCTCCGGGACTAGCGGCTACAATGAGCAGTTCTTC,CASSFSGTSGYNEQFF
NA,TRBV10-3,NA,TRBJ1-1,TGTGCCATCAGTGAGCAGGACTGGAACACTGAAGCTTTCTTT,CAISEQDWNTEAFF
TRBD2,TRBV27,NA,TRBJ2-5,TGTGCCAGCAGTTTCCAGGGACAGTCGGGACTAGCGGGAGTGGAGACCCAGTACTTC,CASSFQGQSGLAGVETQYF
NA,TRBV11-2,many,TRBJ1-1,TGTGCCAGCAGCTTACAGGGCCAGCCGTTGTTGAGCACTGAAGCTTTCTTT,CASSLQGQPLLSTEAFF
TRBD2,TRBV28,NA,TRBJ2-5,TGTGCCAGCAGTTTTATGCGGGGGAAGGCTTCGTACCAAGAGACCCAGTACTTC,CASSFMRGKASYQETQYF
NA,TRBV6-1,few,TRBJ2-1,TGTGCCAGCAGTGATGGACCCTACAATGAGCAGTTCTTC,CASSDGPYNEQFF
TRBD1,TRBV10-3,NA,TRBJ1-5,TGTGCCATCAGTGGGACAGGGGATCGCAATCAGCCCCAGCATTTT,CAISGTGDRNQPQHF
NA,TRBV4-1,many,TRBJ1-1,TGCGCCAGCTGGGGGCCCACACGTTCCGGCACTGAAGCTTTCTTT,CASWGPTRSGTEAFF
NA,TRBV7-8,NA,TRBJ1-2,TGTGCCAGCAGCTTGGGACGGCTCTCGGGCTACACCTTC,CASSLGRLSGYTF
NA,TRBV5-1,NA,TRBJ2-2,TGCGCCAGCAGCTTGTACACGAACACCGGGGAGCTGTTTTTT,CASSLYTNTGELFF
NA,TRBV11-2,NA,TRBJ1-1,TGTGCCAGCAGCTTTGGGGCCTTTGAAGCTTTCTTT,CASSFGAFEAFF
NA,TRBV7-3,many,TRBJ2-1,TGTGCCAGCAGCTTATCCTGGGGAAGTGAGCAGTTCTTC,CASSLSWGSEQFF
TRBD1,TRBV10-3,many,TRBJ1-2,TGTGCCATCAGTGGTCGGGACAGCTATGGCTACACCTTC,CAISGRDSYGYTF
NA,TRBV3-1,once,TRBJ2-1,TGTGCCAGCAGCCAGGGTCAAAAGCAGTTCTTC,CASSQGQKQFF
NA,TRBV4-1,NA,TRBJ2-1,TGCGCCAGCAGCCAAGGTCTCTCGGGGTACAATGAGCAGTTCTTC,CASSQGLSGYNEQFF
NA,TRBV28,many,TRBJ2-4,TGTGCCAGCCGACCGGGCCGGGAAAAAAACATTCAGTACTTC,CASRPGREKNIQYF
TRBD1,TRBV5-4,NA,TRBJ1-1,TGTGCCAGCAGCTTAGATGGGACAGGGTTCACTGAAGCTTTCTTT,CASSLDGTGFTEAFF
NA,TRBV12-3/TRBV12-4,few,TRBJ2-2,TGTGCCAGCAGTTTTGGCGGCCTACCCGGGGAGCTGTTTTTT,CASSFGGLPGELFF
TRBD2,TRBV4-3,few,TRBJ2-1,TGCGCCAGCAGCCAAGAAGGTTGGGAGCGGGAGGGTGAGCAGTTCTTC,CASSQEGWEREGEQFF
NA,TRBV11-2,many,TRBJ2-5,TGTGCCAGCAGCTCTATAGCGGGACAGTACCAAGAGACCCAGTACTTC,CASSSIAGQYQETQYF
NA,TRBV6-6,NA,TRBJ2-1,TGTGCCACCACAAAACCGGGAGACAATGAGCAGTTCTTC,CATTKPGDNEQFF
NA,TRBV28,NA,TRBJ2-7,TGTGCCAGCATTTCAGCCGGACAGTCCTACGAGCAGTACTTC,CASISAGQSYEQYF
TRBD1,TRBV12-3/TRBV12-4,few,TRBJ1-5,TGTGCCAGCAGCCGAAGACAGGGGGATCAGCCCCAGCATTTT,CASSRRQGDQPQHF
NA,TRBV5-6,NA,TRBJ1-2,TGTGCCAGCAGCCGTGCCGGGGGTCAATATGGCTACACCTTC,CASSRAGGQYGYTF
NA,TRBV6-2/TRBV6-3,many,TRBJ2-5,TGTGCCAGCAGCCCCGACCGAGAGACCCAGTACTTC,CASSPDRETQYF
NA,TRBV20-1,NA,TRBJ2-1,TGCAGTGCTAGCGATCTTCGGCGGGATGAGCAGTTCTTC,CSASDLRRDEQFF
NA,TRBV4-1,NA,TRBJ1-5,TGCGCCAGCAGCCAAGACGATATTTTTAAATATAATAGCGATCAGCCCCAGCATTTT,CASSQDDIFKYNSDQPQHF
NA,TRBV7-2,many,TRBJ1-2,TGTGCCAGCAGCCGGGGTGAGGGCTACACCTTC,CASSRGEGYTF
NA,TRBV12-3/TRBV12-4,NA,TRBJ2-1,TGTGCCAGCAGTTCGAGGGGGGCAGGGAGCTCCTACAATGAGCAGTTCTTC,CASSSRGAGSSYNEQFF
NA,TRBV11-3,NA,TRBJ2-2,TGTGCCAGCAGCCGAGGGGCGGCCGGGGAGCTGTTTTTT,CASSRGAAGELFF
NA,TRBV6-9,NA,TRBJ2-1,TGTGCCAGCACCGACAGGTACAATGAGCAGTTCTTC,CASTDRYNEQFF
TRBD2,TRBV19,NA,TRBJ2-5,TGTGCCAGTAAGACTAGCGGGAGGGTCGGCCAAGAGACCCAGTACTTC,CASKTSGRVGQETQYF
TRBD2,TRBV6-6,few,TRBJ2-3,TGTGCCAGCACCGACCGGGGGGGGACAGATACGCAGTATTTT,CASTDRGGTDTQYF